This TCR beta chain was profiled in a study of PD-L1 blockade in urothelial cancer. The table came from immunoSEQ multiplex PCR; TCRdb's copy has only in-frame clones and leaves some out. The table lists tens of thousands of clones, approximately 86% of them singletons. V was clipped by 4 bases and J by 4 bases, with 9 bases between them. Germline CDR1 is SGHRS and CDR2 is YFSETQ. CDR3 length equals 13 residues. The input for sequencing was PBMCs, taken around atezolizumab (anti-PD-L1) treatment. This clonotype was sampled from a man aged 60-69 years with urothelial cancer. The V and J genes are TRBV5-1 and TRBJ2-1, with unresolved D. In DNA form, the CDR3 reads TGCGCCAGCAGCATCGACATATACAATGAGCAGTTCTTC. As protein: CASSIDIYNEQFF.